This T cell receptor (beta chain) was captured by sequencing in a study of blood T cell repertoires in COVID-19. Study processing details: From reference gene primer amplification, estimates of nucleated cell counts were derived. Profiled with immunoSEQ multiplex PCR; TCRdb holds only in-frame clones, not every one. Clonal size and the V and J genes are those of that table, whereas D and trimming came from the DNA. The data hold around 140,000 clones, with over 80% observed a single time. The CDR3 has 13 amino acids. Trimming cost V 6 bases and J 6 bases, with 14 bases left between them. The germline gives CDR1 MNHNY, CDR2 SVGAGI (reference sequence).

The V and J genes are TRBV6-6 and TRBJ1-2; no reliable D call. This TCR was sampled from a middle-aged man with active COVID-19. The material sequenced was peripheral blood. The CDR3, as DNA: TGTGCCAGCAGGAACACAGTACCCGATGGCTACACCTTC. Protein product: CASRNTVPDGYTF.